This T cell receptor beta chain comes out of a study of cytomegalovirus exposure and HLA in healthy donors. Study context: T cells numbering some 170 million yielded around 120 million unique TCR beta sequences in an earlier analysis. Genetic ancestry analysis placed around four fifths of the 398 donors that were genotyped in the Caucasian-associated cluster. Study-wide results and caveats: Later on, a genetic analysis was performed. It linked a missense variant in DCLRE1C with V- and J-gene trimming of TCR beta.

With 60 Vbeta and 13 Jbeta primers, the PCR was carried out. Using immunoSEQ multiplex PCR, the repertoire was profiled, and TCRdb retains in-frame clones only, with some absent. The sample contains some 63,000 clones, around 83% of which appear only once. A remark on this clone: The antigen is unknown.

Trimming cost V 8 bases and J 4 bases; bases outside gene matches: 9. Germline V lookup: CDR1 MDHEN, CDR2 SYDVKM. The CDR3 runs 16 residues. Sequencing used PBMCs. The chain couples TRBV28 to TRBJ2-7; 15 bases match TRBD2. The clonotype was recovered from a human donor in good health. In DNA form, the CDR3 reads TGTGCCAGCGGACTAGCGGGAGGGGGCTCCCAGTACGAGCAGTACTTC. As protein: CASGLAGGGSQYEQYF.